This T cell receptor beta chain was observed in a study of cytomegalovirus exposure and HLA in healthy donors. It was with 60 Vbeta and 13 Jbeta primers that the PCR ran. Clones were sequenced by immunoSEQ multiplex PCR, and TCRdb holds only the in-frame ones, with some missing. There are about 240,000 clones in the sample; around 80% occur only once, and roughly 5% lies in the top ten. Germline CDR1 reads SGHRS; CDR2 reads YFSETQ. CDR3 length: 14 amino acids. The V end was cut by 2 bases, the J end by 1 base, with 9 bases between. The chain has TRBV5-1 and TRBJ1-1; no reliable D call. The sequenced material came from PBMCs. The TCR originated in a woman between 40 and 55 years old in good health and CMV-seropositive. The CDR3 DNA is TGCGCCAGCAGCTTAGTAGTCCAGAACACTGAAGCTTTCTTT. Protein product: CASSLVVQNTEAFF.